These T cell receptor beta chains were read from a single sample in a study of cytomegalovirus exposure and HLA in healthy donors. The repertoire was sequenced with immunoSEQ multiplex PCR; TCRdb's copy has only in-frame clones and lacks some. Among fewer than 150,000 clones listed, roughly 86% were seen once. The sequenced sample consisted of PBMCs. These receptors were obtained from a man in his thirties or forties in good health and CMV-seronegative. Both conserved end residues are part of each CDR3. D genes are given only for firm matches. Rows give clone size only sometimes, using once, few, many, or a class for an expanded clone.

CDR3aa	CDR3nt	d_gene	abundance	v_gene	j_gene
CASSLERVGAGNTIYF	TGCGCCAGCAGCTTGGAGCGGGTAGGGGCTGGAAACACCATATATTTT	-	once	TRBV5-1	TRBJ1-3
CASSLWAINVGETQYF	TGTGCCAGCAGCTTATGGGCGATAAATGTGGGAGAGACCCAGTACTTC	-	-	TRBV7-2	TRBJ2-5
CASSRTGAQETQYF	TGTGCCAGCAGTCGGACAGGCGCACAAGAGACCCAGTACTTC	TRBD1	-	TRBV2	TRBJ2-5
CASSGSGMRETQYF	TGTGCCAGCAGCGGATCGGGGATGCGGGAGACCCAGTACTTC	-	-	TRBV9	TRBJ2-5
CASSSYQETQYF	TGTGCCAGCAGTTCCTACCAAGAGACCCAGTACTTC	-	few	TRBV6-6	TRBJ2-5
CSVEAESYGYTF	TGCAGCGTTGAAGCAGAAAGCTATGGCTACACCTTC	-	few	TRBV29-1	TRBJ1-2
CASSTTGTGSYEQYF	TGTGCCAGCAGTACCACCGGGACAGGGAGCTACGAGCAGTACTTC	TRBD1	-	TRBV6-6	TRBJ2-7
CASSVKGDTEAFF	TGTGCCAGTAGCGTAAAGGGGGACACTGAAGCTTTCTTT	-	-	TRBV19	TRBJ1-1
CASSDRGNTEAFF	TGTGCCAGTAGTGACAGGGGGAACACTGAAGCTTTCTTT	TRBD1	-	TRBV19	TRBJ1-1
CASRLVRDRGGYGYTF	TGTGCAAGTCGCTTAGTCCGGGACAGGGGAGGGTATGGCTACACCTTC	-	-	TRBV12-2	TRBJ1-2
CASSPLVGLSSGANVLTF	TGTGCCAGCAGCCCCCTGGTGGGCCTAAGCTCTGGGGCCAACGTCCTGACTTTC	-	-	TRBV7-6	TRBJ2-6
CASGVTGDQDEQYF	TGTGCCAGCGGCGTCACAGGGGATCAGGACGAGCAGTACTTC	TRBD1	-	TRBV6-6	TRBJ2-7
CASSGRGRNTEAFF	TGCGCCAGCAGTGGTAGGGGCAGGAACACTGAAGCTTTCTTT	-	-	TRBV10-2	TRBJ1-1
CASSYGQSSYNEQFF	TGTGCCAGCAGTTACGGGCAGAGCTCCTACAATGAGCAGTTCTTC	-	-	TRBV6-5	TRBJ2-1
CSAPSGYEQFF	TGCAGTGCCCCAAGTGGCTATGAGCAGTTCTTC	-	-	TRBV20-1	TRBJ2-1
CASSLTGPGELFF	TGTGCCAGCAGCTTAACGGGGCCCGGGGAGCTGTTTTTT	-	-	TRBV7-3	TRBJ2-2
CASSHSSGNTIYF	TGTGCCAGCAGCCACAGCTCTGGAAACACCATATATTTT	-	few	TRBV9	TRBJ1-3